Sequencing of this T cell receptor beta chain was carried out in a study of PD-1 blockade in classical Hodgkin lymphoma. On the study more broadly: Patients were infused with nivolumab 3 mg/kg every 2 weeks.

Worth noting for this clone: Its antigen remains unknown.

Sequenced by immunoSEQ multiplex PCR; TCRdb stores in-frame clones only, minus some. The profile shows 90,000 to 140,000 clones, roughly 87% of them singletons. Trimming removed 2 bases from V and 4 bases from J, with 14 bases in between. Looked up from germline, CDR1 is MNHEY and CDR2 is SMNVEV (reference sequence). The CDR3 totals 15 residues. General observations from the study: TCR diversity at baseline was reported to be reduced in newly diagnosed patients relative to healthy donors.

Sample time point: cycle 4 day 1 (C4D1), after 6 weeks of nivolumab. Every one of the patients relapsed after autologous stem cell transplantation (brentuximab vedotin exposure was variable). V and J are TRBV27 and TRBJ1-2; a possible D gene is TRBD1 (6 bases). Sequences were derived from peripheral blood mononuclear cells (PBMCs), sampled before the fourth cycle of nivolumab. This clonotype originated in a human donor with classical Hodgkin lymphoma. CDR3 amino acids: CASSLRGAGSYGYTF. The CDR3 nucleotides are TGTGCCAGCAGTTTAAGGGGGGCGGGTTCCTATGGCTACACCTTC.